Presented here are 3 T cell receptor beta chains from one specimen sequenced in a study of memory CD4+ T cells and cytomegalovirus serostatus. Produced via immunoSEQ multiplex PCR; TCRdb's table is partial and in-frame only. In the table there are tens of thousands of clones, approximately 80% of which are singletons. Single viable CD3+CD4+CD8-CD45RO+ cells were sorted as the memory CD4+ T cells. The sample consisted of memory CD4+ T cells from blood. These receptors were obtained from an adult in good health and CMV-seronegative.

V is TRBV25-1 and J is TRBJ1-2; D not certain. This CDR3 is built from 13 residues. Germline V lookup: CDR1 MGHDK, CDR2 SYGVNS. V was cut by 8 bases and J by 4 bases, with 14 bases left in between. The CDR3 DNA is TGTGCCAGCGCCTTCGGACGGGGCTATGGCTACACCTTC. It codes for CASAFGRGYGYTF.

The chain recombines TRBV28 with TRBJ2-7; maybe TRBD2 (6 bases). Deletions cut 3 bases from V and 3 bases from J, with 12 bases between. The length of the CDR3 is 14 residues. Germline values: CDR1 MDHEN, CDR2 SYDVKM. CDR3 nucleotide sequence: TGTGCCAGCAGTTTGGGGGGAGTGATCTACGAGCAGTACTTC. This translates into CASSLGGVIYEQYF.

The chain has TRBV5-1 and TRBJ2-2; possibly TRBD2 for D (6 bases). The ends were cut back, 3 bases at V and 2 bases at J, with 8 bases in the middle. The CDR3 is made up of 14 amino acids. CDR1 and CDR2 from the germline V gene are SGHRS and YFSETQ. The CDR3 loop is CASSSGTNTGELFF. CDR3 sequence (DNA): TGCGCCAGCAGCTCCGGGACTAACACCGGGGAGCTGTTTTTT.